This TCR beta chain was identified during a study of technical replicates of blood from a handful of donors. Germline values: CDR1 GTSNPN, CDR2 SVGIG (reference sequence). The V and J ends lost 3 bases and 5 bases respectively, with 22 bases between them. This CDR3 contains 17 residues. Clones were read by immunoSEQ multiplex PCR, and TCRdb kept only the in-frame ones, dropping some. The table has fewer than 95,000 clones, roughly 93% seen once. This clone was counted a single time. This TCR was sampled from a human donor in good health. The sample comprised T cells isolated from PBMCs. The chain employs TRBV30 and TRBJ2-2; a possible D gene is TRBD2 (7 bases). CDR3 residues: CAWSKGGGGPWTGELFF. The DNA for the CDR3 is TGTGCCTGGAGCAAGGGTGGGGGGGGCCCTTGGACCGGGGAGCTGTTTTTT.